Below are 12 T cell receptor beta chains sequenced from a single sample in a study of cytomegalovirus exposure and HLA in healthy donors. Here immunoSEQ multiplex PCR was the method, and the copy in TCRdb shows in-frame clones only, minus some. The data hold some 170,000 clones, with roughly nine tenths observed a single time. The material sequenced was PBMCs. The origin of the receptors is a man aged 25-45 years in good health and CMV-seropositive.

The V and J genes are TRBV6-6 and TRBJ1-3, with TRBD1 identical over 8 bases. The ends lost 5 bases at V and 4 bases at J; junction bases unmatched: 4. The CDR3 length is 14 residues. Germline CDR1 reads MNHNY; CDR2 reads SVGAGI (reference sequence). The CDR3 DNA reads as TGTGCCAGCAGTACAGGGGGATCCGGAAACACCATATATTTT. Protein product: CASSTGGSGNTIYF.

This rearrangement joins TRBV6-6 to TRBJ2-7, with TRBD2 as a possible D gene (6 bases). The CDR3 has 13 amino acids. Trimming cost V 6 bases and J 7 bases, with 16 bases left between them. CDR1 and CDR2 from the germline V gene are MNHNY and SVGAGI (reference sequence). CDR3 coding DNA: TGTGCCAGCAGGGGGGACTTCCTGGGGGAGCAGTACTTC. This encodes CASRGDFLGEQYF.

The V gene is TRBV7-2, the J gene TRBJ2-7; TRBD1 matches at 10 bases. The CDR3 extends over 15 amino acids. J gave up 5 bases and V 3 bases, and 7 bases lay outside the gene matches. The V gene's germline CDR1 is SGHTA and CDR2 FQGNSA. The CDR3 coding sequence is TGTGCCAGCAGCTTGATGGGACAGGGGATCCACGAGCAGTACTTC. Its protein product is CASSLMGQGIHEQYF.

The rearrangement links TRBV27 to TRBJ2-7, with 7 bases lining up with TRBD1. V was pared by 3 bases and J by 0 bases, with 5 bases of the junction left unmatched. The CDR3 has 15 amino acids. Looked up from germline, CDR1 is MNHEY and CDR2 is SMNVEV (reference sequence). The CDR3 spells CASSLRQGSSYEQYF. CDR3 DNA sequence: TGTGCCAGCAGTTTGCGACAGGGCAGCTCCTACGAGCAGTACTTC.

V gene TRBV4-1 combines with J gene TRBJ1-2; D is unresolved. V gave up 5 bases and J gave up 2 bases, with 15 bases separating them. CDR1 is MGHRA, CDR2 YSYEKL, per germline. The CDR3 runs to 15 residues. CDR3 DNA: TGCGCCAGCAGCTATCCATCAATTGGGAACTATGGCTACACCTTC. Translated, it gives CASSYPSIGNYGYTF.

Points on this clone: The sample holds other DNA sequences that translate to the same CDR3. The chain uses TRBV9 and TRBJ2-1; 7 bases agree with TRBD1. Germline CDR1 is SGDLS and CDR2 is YYNGEE. The CDR3 spans 15 residues. V dropped 0 bases and J dropped 5; count of bases not matched to a gene: 5. CDR3 DNA sequence: TGTGCCAGCAGCGTAGCGGGACAGCCCCACAATGAGCAGTTCTTC. Translating it yields CASSVAGQPHNEQFF.

CDR3 loop: CASSLNRGNTEAFF. The CDR3 DNA reads TGTGCCAGCAGTTTAAACCGAGGGAACACTGAAGCTTTCTTT. The V and J genes are TRBV27 and TRBJ1-1; D uncertain. This CDR3 comprises 14 residues. The V end was cut by 2 bases, the J end by 1 base, with 8 bases between. Germline CDR1 and CDR2: MNHEY and SMNVEV (reference sequence).

This clone was counted a few times. CDR3 sequence (DNA): TGTGCCAGCAGCTTCAGGGGAAACGAGCAGTACTTC. As protein: CASSFRGNEQYF. The rearrangement uses TRBV5-4 and TRBJ2-7; D possibly corresponds to TRBD1 (6 bases). The V end was cut by 2 bases, the J end by 5 bases, with 8 bases between. CDR1 is SGHNT, CDR2 YYREEE, per germline (reference sequence). This CDR3 has 12 residues.

The rearrangement uses TRBV19 and TRBJ2-3; 9 bases agree with TRBD1. Germline lookup yields CDR1 LNHDA and CDR2 SQIVND (reference sequence). CDR3 length: 15 amino acids. V gave up 8 bases and J gave up 1 base; unmatched junction bases: 7. For the CDR3, the DNA is TGTGCCAGTCGGAACAGGGGGCGAGGCACAGATACGCAGTATTTT. As protein: CASRNRGRGTDTQYF.

A word on this clone: At the DNA level, this CDR3 is encoded by other sequences in the same sample as well. The chain joins TRBV30 to TRBJ1-3; D gene uncertain. The CDR3 covers 12 residues. Germline CDR1 and CDR2: GTSNPN and SVGIG (reference sequence). V was cut by 5 bases and J by 4 bases, with 9 bases left in between. The CDR3 region has the DNA TGTGCCTGGTCCCCGGGGGGAAACACCATATATTTT. Its protein product is CAWSPGGNTIYF.

This rearrangement joins TRBV6-1 to TRBJ2-3, with D possibly matching TRBD2 (6 bases). CDR1 is MNHNS, CDR2 SASEGT, per germline. This CDR3 has 12 residues. V gave up 7 bases and J gave up 2 bases, with 7 bases separating them. The CDR3 loop is CASKLATDTQYF. In DNA, the CDR3 is TGTGCCAGCAAACTAGCCACAGATACGCAGTATTTT.

The V call is TRBV5-1, the J call TRBJ2-4; 7 bases align to TRBD1. The J segment lost 0 bases and the V segment lost 3 bases, leaving 6 bases of the junction unmatched. The CDR3 covers 16 residues. CDR1 and CDR2 from the germline V gene are SGHRS and YFSETQ. The CDR3 here is CASSWDSFLAKNIQYF. For the CDR3, the DNA is TGCGCCAGCAGCTGGGACAGTTTCCTAGCCAAAAACATTCAGTACTTC.